A selection of T cell receptor beta chains follows, all from one sample in a study of cytomegalovirus exposure and HLA in healthy donors. Sequenced by immunoSEQ multiplex PCR; TCRdb stores in-frame clones only, minus some. This sample's clone table lists about 200,000 clones. The sample taken for sequencing was PBMCs. The receptors were gathered from a boy aged 5 to 17 in good health and CMV-seronegative. Both conserved end residues are part of each CDR3. Fields, in order: V gene, J gene, D gene, CDR3 DNA, CDR3 protein. D genes are given only for firm matches.

>TRBV6-1|TRBJ2-1|TRBD1
TGTGCCAGCAGTGTGGGACAGGGGCCACCGGGTGAGCAGTTCTTC
CASSVGQGPPGEQFF
>TRBV6-5|TRBJ2-5|TRBD1
TGTGCCAGCAGTTACTCGGGACAGGAGTTAGAGACCCAGTACTTC
CASSYSGQELETQYF
>TRBV5-1|TRBJ2-3|-
TGCGCCAGCAGCTCTGGACTGGTTCGAGATACGCAGTATTTT
CASSSGLVRDTQYF
>TRBV5-1|TRBJ1-2|-
TGCGCCAGCAGCTCAACAGGTTATGGCTACACCTTC
CASSSTGYGYTF
>TRBV6-5|TRBJ2-3|-
TGTGCCAGCAGGGCAGGGGCCCGCACAGATACGCAGTATTTT
CASRAGARTDTQYF
>TRBV5-4|TRBJ2-7|TRBD2
TGTGCCAGCAGCCCGACTAGCGGGGGGGCCTCCTACGAGCAGTACTTC
CASSPTSGGASYEQYF
>TRBV9|TRBJ1-2|-
TGTGCCAGCAGCGTGGACGGGACAAACTATGGCTACACCTTC
CASSVDGTNYGYTF
>TRBV14|TRBJ2-2|TRBD1
TGTGCCAGCAGCCAGGAGACAGGGGAGGTCGGGGAGCTGTTTTTT
CASSQETGEVGELFF
>TRBV19|TRBJ1-1|-
TGTGCCAGTACTCCAGGTCCCCGGAACACTGAAGCTTTCTTT
CASTPGPRNTEAFF
>TRBV19|TRBJ1-5|-
TGTGCCAGTAATGTTCGGAGTTATAGCAATCAGCCCCAGCATTTT
CASNVRSYSNQPQHF
>TRBV7-9|TRBJ2-7|TRBD1
TGTGCCAGCAGTAAAACCGGGACAGACCTCTCCTACGAGCAGTACTTC
CASSKTGTDLSYEQYF
>TRBV28|TRBJ2-1|-
TGTGCCAGCAGTATAGGTAGCGGTTACAATGAGCAGTTCTTC
CASSIGSGYNEQFF
>TRBV4-3|TRBJ2-6|TRBD1
TGCGCCAGCAGCCTCCACCCAGGGGGCTCTGGGGCCAACGTCCTGACTTTC
CASSLHPGGSGANVLTF